The source of this TCR beta chain is a study of somatic mutations in cytotoxic T cells in rheumatoid arthritis. Study summary: Patient blood, which was peripheral blood collected as 30 ml EDTA, was drawn right after diagnosis and before any treatment started. Study observations and caveats: Rheumatoid arthritis patients were compared with age-matched healthy controls, and their CD8+ T-cell clonality did not differ significantly. The largest CD8+ clone made up over 20% of CD8+ cells in about an eighth of the 65 patients.

For this clone: Its antigen is unidentified.

This CDR3 contains 19 residues. Germline V gene data show CDR1 as SEHNR and CDR2 as FQNEAQ (reference sequence). J was trimmed by 1 base and V by 4 bases; bases with no gene match: 14. Profiled with immunoSEQ multiplex PCR; TCRdb holds only in-frame clones, not every one. Here the sample spans around 2,500 clones, more than 70% being singletons. This chain connects TRBV7-9 to TRBJ2-1; 9 bases agree with TRBD1. Input material: CD8+ T cells sorted from blood. The sequence came from a middle-aged woman with rheumatoid arthritis. The CDR3 nucleotides read TGTGCCAGCAGCTCGGGGACAGGGATTCGGCCCAGGTCCTACAATGAGCAGTTCTTC. Its translation is CASSSGTGIRPRSYNEQFF.